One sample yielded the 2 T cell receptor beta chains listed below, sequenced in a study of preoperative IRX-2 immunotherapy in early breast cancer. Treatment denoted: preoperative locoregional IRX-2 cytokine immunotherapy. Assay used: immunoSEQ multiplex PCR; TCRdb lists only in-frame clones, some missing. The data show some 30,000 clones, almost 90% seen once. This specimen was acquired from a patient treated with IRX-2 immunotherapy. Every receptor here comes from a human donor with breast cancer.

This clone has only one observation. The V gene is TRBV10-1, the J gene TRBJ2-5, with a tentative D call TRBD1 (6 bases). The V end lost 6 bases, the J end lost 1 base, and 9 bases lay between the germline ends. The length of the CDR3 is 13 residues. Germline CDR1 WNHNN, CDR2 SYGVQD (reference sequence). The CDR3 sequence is CASSRQVQETQYF. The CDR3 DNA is TGCGCCAGCAGCCGACAGGTCCAAGAGACCCAGTACTTC.

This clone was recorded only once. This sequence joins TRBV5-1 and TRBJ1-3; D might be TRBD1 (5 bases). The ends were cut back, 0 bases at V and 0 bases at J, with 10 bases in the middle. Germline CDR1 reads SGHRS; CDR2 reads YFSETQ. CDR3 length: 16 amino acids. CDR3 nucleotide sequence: TGCGCCAGCAGCTTGGCGGGGGTATCCTCTGGAAACACCATATATTTT. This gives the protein CASSLAGVSSGNTIYF.